Listed here is a single TCR beta chain. Its target is not known. Just one base apart from a much larger clone, this may be a read error. A primer matching the constant region was used to make TCR beta cDNA from 500 to 600 ng of total RNA. The TCR beta library was amplified through three nested multiplex PCR rounds in a modified ARM-PCR procedure. PCR rounds one and two used TRBV1-TRBV30 forward primers with a C-beta reverse primer for roughly 9 cycles each. MiXCR was run by TCRdb on the multiplex PCR reads, yielding one entry per CDR3 protein. This table holds around 100,000 distinct CDR3 sequences, approximately 70% found once. This entry is derived from a study of tumor-infiltrating lymphocytes in primary liver carcinoma. About the study: Each of the samples returned roughly 3.65 to 7.5 million productive TCRbeta reads (a yield similar across tissue types). Findings of the study overall: It was tumor-adjacent and tumor-blood pairs that overlapped less than tumor region pairs did.

The CDR3 sequence is 17 residues long. Trimming took 2 bases from V and 4 from J; bases not matched to a gene: 14. Per germline, CDR1 SGHNT and CDR2 YYREEE (reference sequence). Taking roughly 20-34 mg of unsorted bulk tissue, the authors co-extracted RNA and DNA. The receptor was derived from a woman aged 55 to 70 with primary liver carcinoma and hepatitis B virus infection. Sequences were obtained from liver tumor tissue from sampling region 2. As for subset: tumor region T2, inferior pole. The chain employs TRBV5-4 and TRBJ1-1; 7 nucleotides match TRBD1. CDR3: CASSFGGRGSRGTEAFF. CDR3 coding DNA: TGTGCCAGCAGCTTTGGCGGCAGGGGGTCACGGGGCACTGAAGCTTTCTTT.